This TCR beta chain comes out of a study of T cell changes during pregnancy in multiple sclerosis (dated by TCRdb to between 2018 and 2021). A note on the overall study: Changes in the T cell repertoire over the course of pregnancy were examined in this study in women with multiple sclerosis.

Library generation was performed with the immunoSEQ multiplex PCR assay. This immuneACCESS table, as held by TCRdb, lists in-frame sequences with V and J called but not all clones. Of the missing ones, under half trace to an unresolved V gene in checked studies; the others have no known cause. This sample holds around 120,000 clones; approximately 91% were observed only once. Of the sample, less than 4.5% is held by the ten largest clones. About this clone: The antigen it binds to is not known. No much larger clone is present one base from it, and per-base qualities are unavailable.

As encoded in the germline V gene, CDR1 is SNHLY while CDR2 is FYNNEI. The CDR3 has 13 amino acids, counting the end cysteine and phenylalanine. Kept here is only the CDR3 DNA, which spans 39 bases and is read in frame from base 1. The junction carries 12 bases between V and J, which are trimmed by 7 bases and 6 bases respectively. This receptor was identified in a female donor with multiple sclerosis, enrolled in a pregnancy study. The receptor chain draws on TRBV2 and TRBJ2-2; TRBD1 is a possible D gene, resting on 5 matching bases. Source: peripheral blood, taken after pregnancy. The CDR3 protein: CASMSRVPGELFF. The bases read TGTGCCAGCATGTCCAGGGTTCCCGGGGAGCTGTTTTTT.